The present entry profiles one TCR beta chain with its context. The data stem from a study of identical twins. TCRdb re-analysed the 5' RACE reads in MiXCR, keeping a single row per CDR3 protein. Of hundreds of thousands of distinct CDR3 sequences in the sample, approximately 21% were seen once. With 0 bases removed from V and 3 bases from J, the gap between germline ends came to 16 bases. From germline, CDR1 is SGHRS and CDR2 YFSETQ. This CDR3 has 16 amino acids. The sample was also reused in another study, on T cells expressing NK-cell markers. That report notes: All TCR beta repertoires analysed originated from sorted CD3+CD56+NKG2C+, CD3+CD56+NKG2C- and CD3+CD56-NKG2C+ T cells. A range of about 1.0-7.0% of CD8+ T cells consisted of dominant NKG2C+ clonotypes in more than five donors. The leading position in the CD3+CD56-NKG2C+ fraction of four donors also went to these clonotypes.

The receptor comes from a woman younger than 35 in good health. The source material was PBMCs. This sequence joins TRBV5-1 and TRBJ2-7; D is possibly TRBD1 or TRBD2 (5 bases each). DNA for the CDR3: TGCGCCAGCAGCTTGGGCACCCCGGGACGTAACTACGAGCAGTACTTC. It specifies CASSLGTPGRNYEQYF.